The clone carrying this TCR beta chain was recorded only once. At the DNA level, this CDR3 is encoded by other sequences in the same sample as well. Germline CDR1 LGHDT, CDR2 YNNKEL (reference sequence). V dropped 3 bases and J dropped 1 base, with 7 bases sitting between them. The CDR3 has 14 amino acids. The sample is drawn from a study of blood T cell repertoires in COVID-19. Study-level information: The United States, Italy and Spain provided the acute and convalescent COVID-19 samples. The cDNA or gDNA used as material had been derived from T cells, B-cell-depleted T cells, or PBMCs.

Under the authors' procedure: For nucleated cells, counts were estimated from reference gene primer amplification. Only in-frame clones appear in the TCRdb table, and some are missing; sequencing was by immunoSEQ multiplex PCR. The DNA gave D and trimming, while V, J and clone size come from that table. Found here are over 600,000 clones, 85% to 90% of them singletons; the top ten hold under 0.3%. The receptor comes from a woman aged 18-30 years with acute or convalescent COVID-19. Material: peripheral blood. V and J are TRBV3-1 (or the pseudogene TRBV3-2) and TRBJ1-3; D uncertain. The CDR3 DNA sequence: TGTGCCAGCAGCCATGGAGGGTCTGGAAACACCATATATTTT. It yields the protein CASSHGGSGNTIYF.